Sequencing of this TCR beta chain was carried out in a study of blood T cell repertoires in COVID-19. Some clones are missing from TCRdb's copy, which holds only in-frame ones; the method was immunoSEQ multiplex PCR. Of approximately 150,000 clones listed, over 75% are singletons. The sequence was collected from a woman between 50 and 59 years old with acute or convalescent COVID-19. Specimen: peripheral blood.

The CDR3 DNA reads TGTGCCAGCAGCCCCAACAGGGATCAGCCCCAGCATTTT. Translated: CASSPNRDQPQHF. The chain joins TRBV2 to TRBJ1-5; the D gene is possibly TRBD1 (6 bases). Trimming stripped 6 bases from V and 5 bases from J, with 11 bases between. CDR1 and CDR2 from the germline V gene are SNHLY and FYNNEI. This CDR3 is 13 amino acids long.